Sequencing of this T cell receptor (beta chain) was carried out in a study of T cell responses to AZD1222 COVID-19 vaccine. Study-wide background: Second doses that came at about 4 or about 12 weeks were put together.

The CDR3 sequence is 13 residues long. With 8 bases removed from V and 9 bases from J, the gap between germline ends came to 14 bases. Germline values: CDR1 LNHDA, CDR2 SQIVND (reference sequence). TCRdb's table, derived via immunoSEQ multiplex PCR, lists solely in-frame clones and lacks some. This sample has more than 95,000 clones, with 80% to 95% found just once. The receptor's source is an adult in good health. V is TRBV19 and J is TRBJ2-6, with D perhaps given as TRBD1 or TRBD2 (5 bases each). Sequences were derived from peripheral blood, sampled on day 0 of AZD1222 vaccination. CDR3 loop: CASVGASGNVLTF. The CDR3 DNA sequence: TGTGCCAGTGTCGGGGCATCTGGCAACGTCCTGACTTTC.